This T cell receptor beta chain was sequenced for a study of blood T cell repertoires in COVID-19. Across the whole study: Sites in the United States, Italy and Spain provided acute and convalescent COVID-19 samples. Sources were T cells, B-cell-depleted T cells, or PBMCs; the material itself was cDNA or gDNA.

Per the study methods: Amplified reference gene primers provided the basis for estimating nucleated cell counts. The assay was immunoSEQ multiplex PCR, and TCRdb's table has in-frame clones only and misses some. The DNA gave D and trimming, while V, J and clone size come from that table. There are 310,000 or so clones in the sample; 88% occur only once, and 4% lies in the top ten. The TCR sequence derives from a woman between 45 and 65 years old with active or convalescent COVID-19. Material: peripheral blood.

CDR3 residues: CATSDPGTTNEKLFF. In DNA, the CDR3 is TGTGCCACCAGTGACCCAGGAACAACTAATGAAAAACTGTTTTTT. The chain joins TRBV24-1 to TRBJ1-4; no clear D gene. This CDR3 comprises 15 residues. V lost 4 bases, J lost 0 bases, and 8 bases lay in between. Per the germline V gene, CDR1 is KGHDR and CDR2 is SFDVKD.